This TCR beta chain was captured in a study of blood T cell repertoires in COVID-19. Overall study context: Samples representing acute and convalescent COVID-19 were sourced from the United States, Italy and Spain. The cDNA or gDNA used as material had been derived from T cells, B-cell-depleted T cells, or PBMCs.

The CDR3 contains 13 residues. With 10 bases clipped from V and 4 bases from J, the junction kept 5 bases outside the gene matches. The germline V gene encodes CDR1 SNHLY and CDR2 FYNNEI. Profiled with immunoSEQ multiplex PCR; TCRdb holds only in-frame clones, not every one. The data contain a few hundred thousand clones, about 89% of them singletons. This rearrangement joins TRBV2 to TRBJ2-7, with TRBD2 matching over 12 bases. This TCR was sampled from a man in his forties who had recovered from COVID-19. The source material was peripheral blood. The CDR3 here is CATTSGGSYEQYF. Written as DNA, the CDR3 is TGTGCCACCACTAGCGGGGGGTCGTACGAGCAGTACTTC.